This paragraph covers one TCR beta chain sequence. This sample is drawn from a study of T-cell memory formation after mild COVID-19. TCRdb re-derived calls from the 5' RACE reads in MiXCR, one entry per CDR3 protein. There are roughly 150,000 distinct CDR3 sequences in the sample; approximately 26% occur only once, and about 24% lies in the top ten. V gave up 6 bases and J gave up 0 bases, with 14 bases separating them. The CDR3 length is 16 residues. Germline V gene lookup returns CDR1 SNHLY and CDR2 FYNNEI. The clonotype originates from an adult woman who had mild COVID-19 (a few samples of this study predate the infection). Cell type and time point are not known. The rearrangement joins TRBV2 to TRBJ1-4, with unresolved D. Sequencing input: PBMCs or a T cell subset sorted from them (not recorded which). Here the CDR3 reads CASSTTVGPTNEKLFF. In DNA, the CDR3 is TGTGCCAGCAGCACTACTGTGGGCCCAACTAATGAAAAACTGTTTTTT.